The clone carrying this T cell receptor (beta chain) was seen only a few times. Its antigen is unknown. This entry belongs to a study of T-cell memory formation after mild COVID-19. Study details: TCR clusters showed largely donor specificity.

Study conclusions and caveats: Those CD4+ clones that contracted were mainly in CM and EM (CD8+ ones in EMRA). Some clones that responded were present in memory (sampled pre-infection), which suggests cross-reactive memory joined.

Using its own MiXCR run on the 5' RACE reads, TCRdb lists one record per CDR3 protein. The data contain about 150,000 distinct CDR3 sequences, approximately 12% of them seen just once; the ten biggest clones take up approximately 3.3%. This sequence was found in a young man who had mild COVID-19 (a few samples of this study predate the infection). Cell type and time point are not known. Sequencing used PBMCs or a T cell subset sorted from them (not recorded which).

The CDR3 spells CATSNPGGNQPQHF. The CDR3, as DNA: TGTGCCACCAGTAATCCGGGGGGCAATCAGCCCCAGCATTTT. This chain joins TRBV24-1 and TRBJ1-5; possibly TRBD1 for D (5 bases). Trimming removed 6 bases at V and 2 bases at J, with 10 bases between. This CDR3 is built from 14 residues. Germline V CDR1 and CDR2: KGHDR, SFDVKD.